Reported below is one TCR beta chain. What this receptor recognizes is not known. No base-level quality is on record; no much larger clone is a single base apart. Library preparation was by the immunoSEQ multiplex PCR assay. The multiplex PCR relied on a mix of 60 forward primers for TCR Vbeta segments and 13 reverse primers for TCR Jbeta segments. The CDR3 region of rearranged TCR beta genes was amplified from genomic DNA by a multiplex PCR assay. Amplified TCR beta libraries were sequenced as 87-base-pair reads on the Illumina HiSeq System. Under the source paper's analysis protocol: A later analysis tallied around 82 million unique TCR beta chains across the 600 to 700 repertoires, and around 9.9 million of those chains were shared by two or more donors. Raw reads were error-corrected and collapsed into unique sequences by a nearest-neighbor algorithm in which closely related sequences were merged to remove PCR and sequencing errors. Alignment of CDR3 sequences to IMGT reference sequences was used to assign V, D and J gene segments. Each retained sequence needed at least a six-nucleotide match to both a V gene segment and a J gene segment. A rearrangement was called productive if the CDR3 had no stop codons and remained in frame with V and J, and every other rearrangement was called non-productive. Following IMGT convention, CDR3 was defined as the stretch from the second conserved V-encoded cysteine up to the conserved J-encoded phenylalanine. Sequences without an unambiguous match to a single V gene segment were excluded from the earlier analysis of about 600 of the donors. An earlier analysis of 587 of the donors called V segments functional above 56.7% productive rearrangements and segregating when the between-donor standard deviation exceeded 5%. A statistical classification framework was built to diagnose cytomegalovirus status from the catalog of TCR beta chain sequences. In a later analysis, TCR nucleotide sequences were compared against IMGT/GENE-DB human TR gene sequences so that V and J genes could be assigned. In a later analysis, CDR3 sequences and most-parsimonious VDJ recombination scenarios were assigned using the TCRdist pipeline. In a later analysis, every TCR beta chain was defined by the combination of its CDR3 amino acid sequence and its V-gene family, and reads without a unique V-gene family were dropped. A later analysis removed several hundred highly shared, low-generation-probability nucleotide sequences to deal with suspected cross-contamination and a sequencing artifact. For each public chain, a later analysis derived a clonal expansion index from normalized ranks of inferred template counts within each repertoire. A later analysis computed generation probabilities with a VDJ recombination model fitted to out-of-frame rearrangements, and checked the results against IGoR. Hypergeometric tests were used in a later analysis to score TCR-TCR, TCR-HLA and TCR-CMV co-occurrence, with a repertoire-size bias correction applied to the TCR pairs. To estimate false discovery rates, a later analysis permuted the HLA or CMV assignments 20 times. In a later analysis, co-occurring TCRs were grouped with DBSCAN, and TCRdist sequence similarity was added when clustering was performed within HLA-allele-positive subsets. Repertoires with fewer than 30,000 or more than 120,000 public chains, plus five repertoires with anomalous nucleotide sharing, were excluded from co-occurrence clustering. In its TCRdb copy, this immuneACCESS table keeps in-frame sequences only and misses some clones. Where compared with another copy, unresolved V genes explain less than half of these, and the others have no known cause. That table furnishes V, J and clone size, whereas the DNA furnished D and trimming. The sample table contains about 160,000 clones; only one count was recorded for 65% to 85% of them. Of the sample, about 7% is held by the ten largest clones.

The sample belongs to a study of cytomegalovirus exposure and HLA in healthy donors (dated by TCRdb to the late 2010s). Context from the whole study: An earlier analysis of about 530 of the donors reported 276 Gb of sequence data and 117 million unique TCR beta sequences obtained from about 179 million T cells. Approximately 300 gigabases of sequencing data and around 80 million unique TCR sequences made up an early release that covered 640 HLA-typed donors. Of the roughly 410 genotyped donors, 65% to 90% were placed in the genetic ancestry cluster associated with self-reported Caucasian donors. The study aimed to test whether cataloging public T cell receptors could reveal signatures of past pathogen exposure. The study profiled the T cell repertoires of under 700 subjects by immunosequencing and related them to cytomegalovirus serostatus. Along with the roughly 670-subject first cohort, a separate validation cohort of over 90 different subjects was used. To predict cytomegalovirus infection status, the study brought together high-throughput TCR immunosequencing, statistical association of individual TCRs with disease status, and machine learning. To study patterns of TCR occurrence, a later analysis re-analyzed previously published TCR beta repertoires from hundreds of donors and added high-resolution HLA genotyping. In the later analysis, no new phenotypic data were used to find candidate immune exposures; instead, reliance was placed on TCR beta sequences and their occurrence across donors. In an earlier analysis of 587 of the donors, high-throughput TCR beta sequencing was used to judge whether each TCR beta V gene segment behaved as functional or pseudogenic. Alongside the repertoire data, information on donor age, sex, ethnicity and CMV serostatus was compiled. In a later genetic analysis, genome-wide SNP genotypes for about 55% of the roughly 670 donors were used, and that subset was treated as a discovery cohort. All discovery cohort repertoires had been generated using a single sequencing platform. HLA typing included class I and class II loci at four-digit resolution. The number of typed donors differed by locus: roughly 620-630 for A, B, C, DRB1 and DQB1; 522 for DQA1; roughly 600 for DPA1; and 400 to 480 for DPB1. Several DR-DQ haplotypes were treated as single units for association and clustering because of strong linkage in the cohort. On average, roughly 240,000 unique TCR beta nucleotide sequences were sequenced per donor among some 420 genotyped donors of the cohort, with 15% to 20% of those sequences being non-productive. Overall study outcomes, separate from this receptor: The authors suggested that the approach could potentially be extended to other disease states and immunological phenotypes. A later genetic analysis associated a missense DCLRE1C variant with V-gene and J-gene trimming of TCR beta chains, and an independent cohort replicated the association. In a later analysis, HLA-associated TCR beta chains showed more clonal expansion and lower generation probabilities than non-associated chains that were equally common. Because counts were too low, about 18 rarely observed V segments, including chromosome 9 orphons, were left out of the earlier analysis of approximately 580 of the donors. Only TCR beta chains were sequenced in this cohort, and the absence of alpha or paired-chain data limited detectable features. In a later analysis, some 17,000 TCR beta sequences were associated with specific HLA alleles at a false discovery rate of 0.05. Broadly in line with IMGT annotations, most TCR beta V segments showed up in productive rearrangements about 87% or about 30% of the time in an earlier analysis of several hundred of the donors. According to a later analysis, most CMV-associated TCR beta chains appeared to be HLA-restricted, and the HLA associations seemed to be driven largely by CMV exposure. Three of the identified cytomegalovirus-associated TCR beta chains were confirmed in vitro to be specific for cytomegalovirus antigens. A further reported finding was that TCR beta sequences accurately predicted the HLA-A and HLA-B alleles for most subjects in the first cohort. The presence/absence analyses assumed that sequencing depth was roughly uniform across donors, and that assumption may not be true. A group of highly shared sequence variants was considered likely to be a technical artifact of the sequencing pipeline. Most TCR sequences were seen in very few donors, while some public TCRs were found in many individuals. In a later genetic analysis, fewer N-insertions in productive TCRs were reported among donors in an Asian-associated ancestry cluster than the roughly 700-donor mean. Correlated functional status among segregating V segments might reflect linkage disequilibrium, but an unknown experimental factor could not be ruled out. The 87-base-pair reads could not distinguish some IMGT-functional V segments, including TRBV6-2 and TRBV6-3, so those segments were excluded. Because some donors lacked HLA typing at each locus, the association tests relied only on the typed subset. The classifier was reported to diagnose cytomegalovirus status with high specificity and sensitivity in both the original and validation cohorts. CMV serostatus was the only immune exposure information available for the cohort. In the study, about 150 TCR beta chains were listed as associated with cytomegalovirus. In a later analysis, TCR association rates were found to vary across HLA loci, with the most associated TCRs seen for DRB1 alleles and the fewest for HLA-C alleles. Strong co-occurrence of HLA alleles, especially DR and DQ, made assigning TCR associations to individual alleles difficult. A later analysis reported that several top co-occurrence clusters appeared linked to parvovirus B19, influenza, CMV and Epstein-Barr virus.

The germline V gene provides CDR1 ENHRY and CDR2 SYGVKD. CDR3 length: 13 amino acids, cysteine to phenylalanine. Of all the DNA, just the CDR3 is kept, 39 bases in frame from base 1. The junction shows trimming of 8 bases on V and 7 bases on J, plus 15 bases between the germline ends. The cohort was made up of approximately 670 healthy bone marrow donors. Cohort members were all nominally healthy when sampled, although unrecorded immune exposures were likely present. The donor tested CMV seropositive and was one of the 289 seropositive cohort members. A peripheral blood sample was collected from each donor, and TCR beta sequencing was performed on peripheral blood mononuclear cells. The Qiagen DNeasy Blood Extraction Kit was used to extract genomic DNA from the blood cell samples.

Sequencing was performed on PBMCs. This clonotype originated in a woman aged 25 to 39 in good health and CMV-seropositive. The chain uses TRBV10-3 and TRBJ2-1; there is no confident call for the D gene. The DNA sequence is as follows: TGTGCCATCGGCTTCGTGGCGAGGAATGAGCAGTTCTTC. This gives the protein CAIGFVARNEQFF.